The 23 T cell receptor beta chains listed next were all sequenced from one sample in a study of T cell repertoires in cytomegalovirus infection. TCRdb redid the calling of the reads with MiXCR, one entry per CDR3 protein. The top ten hold roughly 12% of the sample, which has around 750,000 distinct CDR3 sequences, roughly 33% seen once. These receptors' antigens are unknown. The source material was cultured CD8+ T cells from PBMCs, sampled from culture after CMV antigen stimulation. These receptors were collected from a human donor in good health (CMV status not recorded). Some clones in this sample may be carry-over from other donors' samples.

The J gene is TRBJ2-7, the V gene TRBV18; 12 bases are a match to TRBD1. The CDR3 runs to 15 residues. V lost 3 bases to trimming and J lost 4 bases; unmatched junction nucleotides: 4. Germline CDR1 reads KGHSH; CDR2 reads LQKENI. The CDR3, as DNA: TGTGCCAGCTCACCGGGACAGGGGGCGGGTTACGAGCAGTACGTC. Translated, it gives CASSPGQGAGYEQYV.

This clonotype occurred a few times. The CDR3 reads CASSSSREGYEQYV. CDR3 DNA sequence: TGTGCCAGCAGTTCGTCCCGGGAGGGATACGAGCAGTACGTC. The chain joins TRBV6-2 or TRBV6-3 to TRBJ2-7, with 8 bases lining up with TRBD2. V lost 4 bases and J lost 4; bases outside the gene matches: 6. The CDR3 runs 14 residues. Germline V gene data show CDR1 as MNHEY and CDR2 as SVGEGT.

This clonotype was recorded many times. This rearrangement joins TRBV7-8 to TRBJ2-3, with TRBD2 matching over 11 bases. In germline, CDR1 is SGHVS, CDR2 FQNEAQ. This CDR3 region has 16 residues. The trim removed 3 bases at V and 3 bases at J, leaving 5 bases unmatched. The CDR3 DNA reads TGTGCCAGCAGCTTGGCCGGGACTAGCGGAACAGATACGCAGTATTTT. This codes for CASSLAGTSGTDTQYF. Supplemented by reference TRBV7-8 and TRBJ2-3, the full variable domain reads GAGVSQSPRYKVAKRGQDVALRCDPISGHVSLFWYQQALGQGPEFLTYFQNEAQLDKSGLPSDRFFAERPEGSVSTLKIQRTQQEDSAVYLCASSLAGTSGTDTQYFGPGTRLTVL.

The chain recombines TRBV4-1 with TRBJ1-1; the D gene is possibly TRBD1 (5 bases). The V and J ends lost 7 bases and 3 bases respectively, with 18 bases between them. There are 15 residues in the CDR3. Per germline, CDR1 MGHRA and CDR2 YSYEKL. CDR3 protein: CASNLDSFPHTEAFF. CDR3 nucleotides: TGCGCCAGCAACCTTGACAGTTTCCCACACACTGAAGCTTTCTTT.

This chain links TRBV27 with TRBJ1-1; a possible D gene is TRBD1 (6 bases). V gave up 6 bases and J gave up 3 bases, with 14 bases separating them. The CDR3 has 14 amino acids. Per germline, CDR1 MNHEY and CDR2 SMNVEV (reference sequence). The CDR3 coding sequence is TGTGCCAGCAGCGACAGGTGGGGGTACACTGAAGCTTTCTTT. It codes for CASSDRWGYTEAFF.

Notes on this clonotype: At one end the junction does not follow the germline gene, possibly because of a read error. The chain links TRBV7-6 to TRBJ2-1; 11 nucleotides match TRBD2. Germline CDR1 and CDR2: SGHVS and FNYEAQ. CDR3 length: 16 amino acids. The CDR3 nucleotides read TGTGCCATCAGCTTGGGACTAGCGGACCCCTACAATGAGCAGTTCTTC. Protein: CAISLGLADPYNEQFF. Based on the CDR3 plus reference TRBV7-6 and TRBJ2-1, the full variable domain is GAGVSQSPRYKVTKRGQDVALRCDPISGHVSLYWYRQALGQGPEFLTYFNYEAQQDKSGLPNDRFSAERPEGSISTLTIQRTEQRDSAMYRCAISLGLADPYNEQFFGPGTRLTVL.

In DNA form, the CDR3 reads TGCGCCAGCAGACATCCAGGGGGCCTGAACACTGAAGCTTTCTTT. It codes for CASRHPGGLNTEAFF. V is TRBV4-3 and J is TRBJ1-1; 8 bases align to TRBD1. Germline V gene lookup returns CDR1 LGHNA and CDR2 YSLEER. V shed 6 bases and J 0 bases; nucleotides not matched to a gene: 6. The CDR3 runs 15 residues.

This sequence joins TRBV4-1 and TRBJ1-5; 7 nucleotides align to TRBD1. V shed 1 base, J shed 5 bases, and the junction held 8 bases outside the gene matches. Germline CDR1 is MGHRA and CDR2 is YSYEKL. This CDR3 region has 16 residues. The CDR3 DNA sequence: TGCGCCAGCAGCCAAGTTGGACAGGCCCCGGATCAGCCCCAGCATTTT. Its protein product is CASSQVGQAPDQPQHF.

This clonotype was observed a handful of times. The V call is TRBV7-9, the J call TRBJ2-1, with 10 bases identical to TRBD2. The CDR3 has 19 amino acids. The ends lost 1 base at V and 4 bases at J; junction bases unmatched: 13. Germline V CDR1 and CDR2: SEHNR, FQNEAQ (reference sequence). The CDR3 DNA follows: TGTGCCAGCAGCTTAGTGCCCAAAAGGACTAGCGGACCATACAATGAGCAGTTCTTC. This gives the protein CASSLVPKRTSGPYNEQFF.

The V call is TRBV7-6, the J call TRBJ1-6; D perhaps matches TRBD1 (6 bases). This CDR3 region has 13 residues. CDR1 and CDR2 from the germline V gene are SGHVS and FNYEAQ. Trimming took off 5 bases at V and 7 bases at J, with 9 bases between the two ends. CDR3 amino acids: CASSAGQNSPLHF. CDR3 nucleotides: TGTGCCAGCAGCGCAGGACAGAATTCACCCCTCCACTTT.

In this sample, this clonotype turned up a few times. J is TRBJ1-1 and V is TRBV4-1; 7 bases are a match to TRBD1. Germline values: CDR1 MGHRA, CDR2 YSYEKL. The CDR3 totals 16 residues. The V and J ends lost 0 bases and 0 bases, in that order; junction bases with no gene match: 4. The CDR3 region has the DNA TGCGCCAGCAGCCAAGATGCCGGACAGGTGAACACTGAAGCTTTCTTT. Its translation: CASSQDAGQVNTEAFF.

The CDR3 is CASSFGSPRNQPQHF. The CDR3 coding sequence is TGTGCCAGCAGTTTTGGCAGCCCGAGGAATCAGCCCCAGCATTTT. V usage is TRBV12-3 or TRBV12-4 and J usage is TRBJ1-5, with no clear D. V dropped 3 bases and J dropped 4 bases, with 13 bases sitting between them. The CDR3 is made up of 15 amino acids.

The chain combines TRBV7-8 with TRBJ2-7; D is unclear. The CDR3 consists of 12 residues. The V gene's germline CDR1 is SGHVS and CDR2 FQNEAQ. V lost 5 bases and J lost 3, with 8 bases in between. The CDR3 DNA reads as TGTGCCAGCAGCCAGGCCGACTACGAGCAGTACTTC. This translates into CASSQADYEQYF. Combining the CDR3 with reference TRBV7-8 and TRBJ2-7 gives the whole variable domain GAGVSQSPRYKVAKRGQDVALRCDPISGHVSLFWYQQALGQGPEFLTYFQNEAQLDKSGLPSDRFFAERPEGSVSTLKIQRTQQEDSAVYLCASSQADYEQYFGPGTRLTVT.

The rearrangement links TRBV12-3 or TRBV12-4 to TRBJ1-5; possible D gene TRBD1, 6 bases. The V end lost 6 bases, the J end lost 2 bases, and 26 bases lay between the germline ends. CDR3 length: 19 residues. CDR3 region: CASSRTGQGSRERNQPQHF. DNA of the CDR3: TGTGCCAGCAGCAGAACGGGACAAGGATCTAGGGAGCGCAATCAGCCCCAGCATTTT.

A few counts support this clonotype. The chain has TRBV12-3 or TRBV12-4 and TRBJ1-3, with D hard to call. V was trimmed by 7 bases and J by 0 bases, leaving 7 bases between them. The CDR3 has 13 amino acids. CDR3 region: CASTPRSGNTIYF. DNA for the CDR3: TGTGCCAGCACCCCGCGCTCTGGAAACACCATATATTTT.

The gene calls are TRBV7-6 and TRBJ1-6, with D possibly matching TRBD1 (6 bases). Germline V gene lookup returns CDR1 SGHVS and CDR2 FNYEAQ. Trimming stripped 4 bases from V and 0 bases from J, with 7 bases between. The length of the CDR3 is 15 residues. The CDR3 here is CASSWTDSYNSPLHF. CDR3 nucleotides: TGTGCCAGCAGCTGGACAGACTCCTATAATTCACCCCTCCACTTT.

V gene TRBV4-1 combines with J gene TRBJ2-1; 11 nucleotides agree with TRBD1. The length of the CDR3 is 15 residues. The ends lost 4 bases at V and 5 bases at J; junction bases unmatched: 4. Per germline, CDR1 MGHRA and CDR2 YSYEKL. The CDR3 is CASSRRTGGHNEQFF. The CDR3 region has the DNA TGCGCCAGCAGCCGTCGGACAGGGGGCCACAATGAGCAGTTCTTC.

Regarding this clonotype: The junction shows a germline mismatch at one end, possibly a read error. The CDR3 DNA follows: TGTGCCAGCAGCCTAGATCAAGGCAGAACGGAGAAAGAGACCCAGTACTTC. Amino acids: CASSLDQGRTEKETQYF. The chain combines TRBV11-2 with TRBJ2-5; D is unresolved. Per germline, CDR1 SGHAT and CDR2 FQNNGV. This CDR3 contains 17 residues.

V usage is TRBV4-1 and J usage is TRBJ1-3, with a possible D match to TRBD1 (5 bases). CDR1 and CDR2 (germline): MGHRA, YSYEKL. With 8 bases removed from V and 1 base from J, the gap between germline ends came to 15 bases. CDR3 length equals 15 residues. The CDR3 DNA reads TGCGCCAGCCGATCGACAGTCTTATCTGGAAACACCATATATTTT. This codes for CASRSTVLSGNTIYF.

The gene calls are TRBV6-1 and TRBJ2-5, with 9 nucleotides matching TRBD1. The J segment lost 0 bases and the V segment lost 6 bases, leaving 5 bases of the junction unmatched. This CDR3 comprises 15 residues. Germline CDR1 reads MNHNS; CDR2 reads SASEGT. The CDR3 nucleotides are TGTGCCAGCAGGGGACAGGGAGTTAACCAAGAGACCCAGTACTTC. Amino acid sequence: CASRGQGVNQETQYF.

This chain joins TRBV27 and TRBJ1-5; TRBD1 might be the D (6 bases). The CDR3 is 14 residues long. V was shortened by 3 bases and J by 3 bases, with 9 bases between the two germline ends. CDR1 MNHEY and CDR2 SMNVEV come from the germline V gene (reference sequence). The CDR3 here is CASSLGHANQPQHF. The CDR3 DNA is TGTGCCAGCAGTTTGGGACATGCCAATCAGCCCCAGCATTTT.

This clonotype was observed a handful of times. J is TRBJ1-1 and V is TRBV9; D not certain. Trimming shortened V by 0 bases and J by 9 bases, and 15 bases separated the two germline ends. Germline CDR1 SGDLS, CDR2 YYNGEE. The CDR3 is 14 residues long. The CDR3 region has the DNA TGTGCCAGCAGCGTAGCAAGAGACCGAGGACAAGCTTTCTTT. It is translated as CASSVARDRGQAFF. The full variable domain, rest sourced from reference TRBV9 and TRBJ1-1, is DSGVTQTPKHLITATGQRVTLRCSPRSGDLSVYWYQQSLDQGLQFLIQYYNGEERAKGNILERFSAQQFPDLHSELNLSSLELGDSALYFCASSVARDRGQAFFGQGTRLTVV.

Ten or more counts support this clonotype. This sequence joins TRBV7-8 and TRBJ2-7; D uncertain. With 2 bases removed from V and 6 bases from J, the gap between germline ends came to 11 bases. CDR3 length equals 13 residues. Per the germline V gene, CDR1 is SGHVS and CDR2 is FQNEAQ. The CDR3: CASSLWGPLEQYF. The CDR3 DNA sequence: TGTGCCAGCAGCTTATGGGGTCCTCTCGAGCAGTACTTC.